The 9 T cell receptor beta chains in this list originate from one sample, sequenced in a study of blood T cell repertoires in COVID-19. Generated by immunoSEQ multiplex PCR, the TCRdb table keeps only in-frame clones and is missing some. The table includes some 430,000 clones, about 90% detected once. The sample consisted of PBMCs or T cells enriched from blood (not recorded which). The receptors derive from a man aged 18 to 30 who had recovered from COVID-19.

In regard to this clone: A much larger clone is a single base away; this may be a read error. The chain links TRBV7-2 to TRBJ1-2; 10 bases match TRBD1. The CDR3 is 13 residues long. The germline V gene has CDR1 SGHTA and CDR2 FQGNSA. V dropped 4 bases and J dropped 4; count of bases not matched to a gene: 0. CDR3 bases: TGTGCCAGCAGCTGGACAGGGGGCTATGGCTACACCTTC. This gives the protein CASSWTGGYGYTF. Complete variable domain (other parts from reference TRBV7-2 and TRBJ1-2): GAGVSQSPSNKVTEKGKDVELRCDPISGHTALYWYRQSLGQGLEFLIYFQGNSAPDKSGLPSDRFSAERTGGSVSTLTIQRTQQEDSAVYLCASSWTGGYGYTFGSGTRLTVV.

This clone was recorded many times. The chain employs TRBV6-1 and TRBJ1-1; D not certain. V was trimmed by 0 bases and J by 8 bases, leaving 10 bases between them. The CDR3 is 13 amino acids. Germline V gene data show CDR1 as MNHNS and CDR2 as SASEGT. For the CDR3, the DNA is TGTGCCAGCAGTGAAGCGGGAGTAACGGAAGCTTTCTTT. The encoded protein is CASSEAGVTEAFF.

This clone is a singleton in its sample. This sequence joins TRBV6-5 and TRBJ2-1, with 8 bases lining up with TRBD2. Germline CDR1 is MNHEY and CDR2 is SVGAGI. The CDR3 runs 16 residues. Germline trimming cut 4 bases from V and 2 bases from J; bases unmatched to any gene: 7. Here the CDR3 reads CASSSTSGGPYNEQFF. The CDR3 DNA sequence: TGTGCCAGCAGTTCAACCTCGGGGGGGCCCTACAATGAGCAGTTCTTC.

This chain joins TRBV30 and TRBJ2-7, with 8 nucleotides matching TRBD1. The V gene's germline CDR1 is GTSNPN and CDR2 SVGIG (reference sequence). V lost 0 bases, J lost 2 bases, and 9 bases stayed unmatched. This CDR3 contains 16 residues. CDR3 residues: CAWSVPRTGRTYEQYF. The CDR3 bases are TGTGCCTGGAGTGTACCCAGGACAGGGCGAACCTACGAGCAGTACTTC.

J is TRBJ1-4 and V is TRBV11-2; TRBD1 matches at 10 bases. Germline trimming cut 6 bases from V and 8 bases from J; bases unmatched to any gene: 9. Germline V gene sequence: CDR1 SGHAT, CDR2 FQNNGV. The CDR3 runs 15 residues. In DNA form, the CDR3 reads TGTGCCAGCAGACACTTGACAGGGGGCAAAGAAAAACTGTTTTTT. Translation: CASRHLTGGKEKLFF.

The J gene is TRBJ1-5, the V gene TRBV6-4; 7 nucleotides agree with TRBD1. The germline gives CDR1 MRHNA, CDR2 SNTAGT. The CDR3 is 14 amino acids. The V and J ends lost 11 bases and 0 bases, in that order; junction bases with no gene match: 7. CDR3 bases: TGTGCCGGGGACAGACAGTATAGCAATCAGCCCCAGCATTTT. Protein product: CAGDRQYSNQPQHF.

This clone appeared once. The chain is built from TRBV28 and TRBJ1-5; D possibly corresponds to TRBD1 (6 bases). Germline CDR1 is MDHEN and CDR2 is SYDVKM. The CDR3 runs to 14 residues. Trimming cost V 7 bases and J 5 bases, with 15 bases left between them. The CDR3 sequence is CASTETGRDQPQHF. DNA for the CDR3: TGTGCCAGCACCGAGACAGGCCGGGATCAGCCCCAGCATTTT. The full variable domain, with the rest looked up from reference TRBV28 and TRBJ1-5, is DVKVTQSSRYLVKRTGEKVFLECVQDMDHENMFWYRQDPGLGLRLIYFSYDVKMKEKGDIPEGYSVSREKKERFSLILESASTNQTSMYLCASTETGRDQPQHFGDGTRLSIL.

The rearrangement joins TRBV5-1 to TRBJ1-5; possible D gene TRBD1, 6 bases. Deletions cut 2 bases from V and 7 bases from J, with 10 bases between. Per germline, CDR1 SGHRS and CDR2 YFSETQ. The CDR3 loop spans 13 amino acids. The CDR3 coding sequence is TGCGCCAGCAGCTTAACAGGGCAACAGCCCCAGCATTTT. It translates to CASSLTGQQPQHF.

The rearrangement joins TRBV24-1 to TRBJ1-1, with TRBD1 matching 8 bases. The CDR3 consists of 12 residues. V shed 4 bases, J shed 9 bases, and the junction held 3 bases outside the gene matches. Per the germline V gene, CDR1 is KGHDR and CDR2 is SFDVKD. CDR3 sequence (DNA): TGTGCCACCAGTGAGAGACAGGGGAAAGCTTTCTTT. Translating it yields CATSERQGKAFF.